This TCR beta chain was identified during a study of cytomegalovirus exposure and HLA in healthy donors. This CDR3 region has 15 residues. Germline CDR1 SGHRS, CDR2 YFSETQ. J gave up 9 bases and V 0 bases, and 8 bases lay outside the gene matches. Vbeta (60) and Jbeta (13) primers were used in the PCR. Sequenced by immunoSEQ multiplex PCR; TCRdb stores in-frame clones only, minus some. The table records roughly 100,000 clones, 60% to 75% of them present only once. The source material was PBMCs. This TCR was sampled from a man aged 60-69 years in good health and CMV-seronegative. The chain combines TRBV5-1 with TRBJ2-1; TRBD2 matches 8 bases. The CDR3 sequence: CASSLAPGGAGEQFF. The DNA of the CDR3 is TGCGCCAGCAGCTTGGCTCCCGGGGGGGCGGGTGAGCAGTTCTTC.